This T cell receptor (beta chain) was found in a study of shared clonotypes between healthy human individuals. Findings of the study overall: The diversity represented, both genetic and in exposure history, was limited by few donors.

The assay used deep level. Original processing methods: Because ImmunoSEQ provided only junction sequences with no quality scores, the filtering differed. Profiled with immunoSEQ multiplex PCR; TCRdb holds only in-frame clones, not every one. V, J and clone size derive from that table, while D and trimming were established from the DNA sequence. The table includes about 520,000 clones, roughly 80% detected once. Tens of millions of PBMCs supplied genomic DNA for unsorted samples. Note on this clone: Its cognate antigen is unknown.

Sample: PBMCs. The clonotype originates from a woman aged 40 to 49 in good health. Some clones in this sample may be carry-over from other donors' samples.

Here the CDR3 DNA reads TGTGCCAGCAGGAAAGGACGGGATTATAGCAATCAGCCCCAGCATTTT. Its protein is CASRKGRDYSNQPQHF. The gene calls are TRBV6-4 and TRBJ1-5; D is ambiguous. V dropped 6 bases and J dropped 0 bases, with 15 bases sitting between them. The CDR3 is 16 residues long. Looked up from germline, CDR1 is MRHNA and CDR2 is SNTAGT.